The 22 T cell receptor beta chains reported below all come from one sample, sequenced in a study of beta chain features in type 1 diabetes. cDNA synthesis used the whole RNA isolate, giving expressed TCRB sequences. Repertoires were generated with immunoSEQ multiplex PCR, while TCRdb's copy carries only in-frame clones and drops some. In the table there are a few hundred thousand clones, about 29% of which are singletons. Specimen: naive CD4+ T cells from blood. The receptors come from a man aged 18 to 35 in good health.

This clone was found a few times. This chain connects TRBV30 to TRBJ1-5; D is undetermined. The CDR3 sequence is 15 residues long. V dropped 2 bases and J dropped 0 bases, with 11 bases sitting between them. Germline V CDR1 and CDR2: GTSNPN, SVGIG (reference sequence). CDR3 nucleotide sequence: TGTGCCTGGAGTCTGGACTTTAATAGCAATCAGCCCCAGCATTTT. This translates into CAWSLDFNSNQPQHF.

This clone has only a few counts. CDR3: CASSPVLAGPEETQYF. The CDR3 region has the DNA TGTGCCAGCAGCCCTGTTTTAGCGGGGCCCGAAGAGACCCAGTACTTC. This chain links TRBV4-2 with TRBJ2-5; 8 bases fit TRBD2. Germline CDR1 LGHNA, CDR2 YNFKEQ. Trimming took 4 bases from V and 3 from J; bases not matched to a gene: 10. The CDR3 spans 16 residues.

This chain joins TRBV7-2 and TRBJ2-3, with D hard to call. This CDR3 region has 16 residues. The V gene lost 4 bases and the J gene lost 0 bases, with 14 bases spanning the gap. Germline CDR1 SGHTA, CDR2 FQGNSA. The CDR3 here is CASSSSTLPSTDTQYF. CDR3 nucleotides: TGTGCCAGCAGCTCGAGTACGCTTCCTAGCACAGATACGCAGTATTTT.

The CDR3 loop is CASSVRGAGPNEQFF. Here the CDR3 DNA reads TGTGCCAGCAGCGTCAGGGGCGCTGGACCTAATGAGCAGTTCTTC. V is TRBV13 and J is TRBJ2-1; D may be TRBD1 (6 bases). The length of the CDR3 is 15 residues. Germline CDR1 PRHDT, CDR2 FYEKMQ (reference sequence). Trimming shortened V by 5 bases and J by 7 bases, and 18 bases separated the two germline ends.

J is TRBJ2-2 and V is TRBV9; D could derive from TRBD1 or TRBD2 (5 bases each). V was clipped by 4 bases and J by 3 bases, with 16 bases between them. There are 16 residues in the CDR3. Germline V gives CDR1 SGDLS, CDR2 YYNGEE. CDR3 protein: CASSPRDPTYTGELFF. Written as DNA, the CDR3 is TGTGCCAGCAGCCCCCGGGACCCTACCTACACCGGGGAGCTGTTTTTT.

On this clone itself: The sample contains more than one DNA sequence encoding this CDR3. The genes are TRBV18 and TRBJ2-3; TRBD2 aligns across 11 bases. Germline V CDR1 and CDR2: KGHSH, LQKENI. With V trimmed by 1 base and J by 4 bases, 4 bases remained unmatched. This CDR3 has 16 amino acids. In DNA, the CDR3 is TGTGCCAGCTCACCACTAGCGGGAGGGCCATCAGATACGCAGTATTTT. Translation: CASSPLAGGPSDTQYF.

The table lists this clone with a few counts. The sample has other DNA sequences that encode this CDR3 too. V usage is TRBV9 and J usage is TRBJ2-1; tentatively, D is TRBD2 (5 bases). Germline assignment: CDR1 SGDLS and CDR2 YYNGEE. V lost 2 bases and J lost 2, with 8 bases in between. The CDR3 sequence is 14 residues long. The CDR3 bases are TGTGCCAGCAGCGTTGGAGGTACCTACAATGAGCAGTTCTTC. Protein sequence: CASSVGGTYNEQFF. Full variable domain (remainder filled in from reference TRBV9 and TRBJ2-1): DSGVTQTPKHLITATGQRVTLRCSPRSGDLSVYWYQQSLDQGLQFLIQYYNGEERAKGNILERFSAQQFPDLHSELNLSSLELGDSALYFCASSVGGTYNEQFFGPGTRLTVL.

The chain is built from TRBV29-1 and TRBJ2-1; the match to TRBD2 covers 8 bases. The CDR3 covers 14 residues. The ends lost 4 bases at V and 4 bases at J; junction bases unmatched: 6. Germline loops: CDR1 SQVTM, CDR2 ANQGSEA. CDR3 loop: CSVVWRGEYNEQFF. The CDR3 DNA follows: TGCAGCGTTGTTTGGCGGGGGGAGTACAATGAGCAGTTCTTC.

CDR3 bases: TGTGCCAGCAGTGGATACAGGGGGACCGGGGAGCTGTTTTTT. It translates to CASSGYRGTGELFF. This rearrangement joins TRBV25-1 to TRBJ2-2; TRBD1 matches 8 bases. The germline gives CDR1 MGHDK, CDR2 SYGVNS. The CDR3 covers 14 residues. V was clipped by 4 bases and J by 5 bases; unmatched bases: 3.

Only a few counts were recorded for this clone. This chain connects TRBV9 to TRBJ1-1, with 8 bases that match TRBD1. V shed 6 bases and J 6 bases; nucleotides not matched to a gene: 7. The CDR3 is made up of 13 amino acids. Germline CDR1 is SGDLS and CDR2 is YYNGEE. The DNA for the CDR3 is TGTGCCAGCACCCCCGACAGGGGCCCTGAAGCTTTCTTT. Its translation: CASTPDRGPEAFF.

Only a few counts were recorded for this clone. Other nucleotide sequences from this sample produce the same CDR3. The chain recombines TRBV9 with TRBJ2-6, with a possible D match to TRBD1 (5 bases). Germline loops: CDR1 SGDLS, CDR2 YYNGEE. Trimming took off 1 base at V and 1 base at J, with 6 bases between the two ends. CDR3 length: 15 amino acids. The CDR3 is CASSVSGSGANVLTF. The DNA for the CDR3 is TGTGCCAGCAGCGTATCAGGGTCTGGGGCCAACGTCCTGACTTTC.

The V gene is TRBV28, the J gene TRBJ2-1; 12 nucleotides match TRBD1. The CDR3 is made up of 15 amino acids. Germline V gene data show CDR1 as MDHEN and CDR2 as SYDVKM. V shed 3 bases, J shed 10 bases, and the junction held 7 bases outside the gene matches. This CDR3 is CASSFPGTGGWEQFF. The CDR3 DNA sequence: TGTGCCAGCAGTTTTCCCGGGACAGGGGGCTGGGAGCAGTTCTTC.

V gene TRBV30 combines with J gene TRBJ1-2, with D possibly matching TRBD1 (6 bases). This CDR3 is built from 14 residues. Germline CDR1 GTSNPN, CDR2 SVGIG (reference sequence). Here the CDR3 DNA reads TGTGCATCACTGGGGGACAATTCTAACTATGGCTACACCTTC. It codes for CASLGDNSNYGYTF.

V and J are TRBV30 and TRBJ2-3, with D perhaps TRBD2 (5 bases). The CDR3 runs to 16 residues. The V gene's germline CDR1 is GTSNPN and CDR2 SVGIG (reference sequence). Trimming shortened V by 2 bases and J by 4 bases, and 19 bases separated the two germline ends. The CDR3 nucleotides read TGTGCCTGGAGTCTCTGGGGTCGGGGAGAACCAGATACGCAGTATTTT. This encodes CAWSLWGRGEPDTQYF.

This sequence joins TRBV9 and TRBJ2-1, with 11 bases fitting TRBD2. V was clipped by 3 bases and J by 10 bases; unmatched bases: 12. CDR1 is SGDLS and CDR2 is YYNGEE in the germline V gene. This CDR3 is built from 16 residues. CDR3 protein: CASSARVAGGTEEQFF. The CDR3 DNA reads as TGTGCCAGCAGCGCCCGCGTAGCGGGAGGGACGGAAGAGCAGTTCTTC. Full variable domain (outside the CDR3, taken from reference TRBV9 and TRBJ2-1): DSGVTQTPKHLITATGQRVTLRCSPRSGDLSVYWYQQSLDQGLQFLIQYYNGEERAKGNILERFSAQQFPDLHSELNLSSLELGDSALYFCASSARVAGGTEEQFFGPGTRLTVL.

This CDR3 reads CAWSVWWGPRANTEAFF. The CDR3 nucleotides are TGTGCCTGGAGTGTGTGGTGGGGCCCCCGGGCAAACACTGAAGCTTTCTTT. The V call is TRBV30, the J call TRBJ1-1; maybe TRBD1 (5 bases). The CDR3 is made up of 17 amino acids. V was trimmed by 0 bases and J by 2 bases, leaving 19 bases between them. CDR1 GTSNPN and CDR2 SVGIG come from the germline V gene (reference sequence). Full variable domain (missing parts from reference TRBV30 and TRBJ1-1): SQTIHQWPATLVQPVGSPLSLECTVEGTSNPNLYWYRQAAGRGLQLLFYSVGIGQISSEVPQNLSASRPQDRQFILSSKKLLLSDSGFYLCAWSVWWGPRANTEAFFGQGTRLTVV.

CDR3 residues: CASRATGNEQFF. The CDR3 region has the DNA TGTGCCAGCAGGGCTACTGGCAATGAGCAGTTCTTC. V is TRBV2 and J is TRBJ2-1; no firm D call. Germline values: CDR1 SNHLY, CDR2 FYNNEI. Between the trimmed V and J ends, which lost 6 bases and 6 bases, there was a span of 9 bases. The CDR3 totals 12 residues.

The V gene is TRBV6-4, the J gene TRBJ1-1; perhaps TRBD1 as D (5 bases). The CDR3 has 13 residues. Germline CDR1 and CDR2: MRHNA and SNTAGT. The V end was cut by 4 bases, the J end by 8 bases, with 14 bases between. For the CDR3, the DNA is TGTGCCAGCAGTGCAGGGTCATGGGCCGAAGCTTTCTTT. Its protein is CASSAGSWAEAFF.

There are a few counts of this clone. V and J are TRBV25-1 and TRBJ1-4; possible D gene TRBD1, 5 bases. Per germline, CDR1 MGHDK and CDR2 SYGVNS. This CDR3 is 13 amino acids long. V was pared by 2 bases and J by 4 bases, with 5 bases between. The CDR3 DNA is TGTGCCAGCAGTGAAGGGGGTAATGAAAAACTGTTTTTT. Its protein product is CASSEGGNEKLFF.

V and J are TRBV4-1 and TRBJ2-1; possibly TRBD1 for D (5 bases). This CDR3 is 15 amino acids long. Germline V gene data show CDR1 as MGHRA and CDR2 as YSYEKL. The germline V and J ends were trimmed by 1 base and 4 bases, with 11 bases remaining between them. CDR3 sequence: CASSQGGTHYNEQFF. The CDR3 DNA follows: TGCGCCAGCAGCCAAGGGGGCACCCATTACAATGAGCAGTTCTTC.

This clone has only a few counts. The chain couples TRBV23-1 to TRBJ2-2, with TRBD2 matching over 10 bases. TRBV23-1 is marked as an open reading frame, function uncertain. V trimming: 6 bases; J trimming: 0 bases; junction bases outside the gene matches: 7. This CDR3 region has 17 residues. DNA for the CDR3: TGCGCCAGCAGACACTTAGGACTAGCGGCGAACACCGGGGAGCTGTTTTTT. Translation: CASRHLGLAANTGELFF.

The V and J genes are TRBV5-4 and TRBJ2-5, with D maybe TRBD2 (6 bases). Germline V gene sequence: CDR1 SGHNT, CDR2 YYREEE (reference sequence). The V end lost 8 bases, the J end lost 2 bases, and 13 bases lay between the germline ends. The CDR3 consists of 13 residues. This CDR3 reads CASGTVTQETQYF. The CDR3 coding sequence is TGTGCCAGTGGGACTGTAACTCAAGAGACCCAGTACTTC.